The 27 T cell receptor beta chains in this list originate from one sample, sequenced in a study of shared clonotypes between healthy human individuals (TCRdb year 2020). The library was obtained by the immunoSEQ multiplex PCR assay. What TCRdb holds here is the immuneACCESS table cut down to in-frame rearrangements. Part of the clones is not present; checked against another copy, under half of the missing clones reflect an unresolved V gene, and the others are unexplained. The sample includes approximately 940,000 clones, with around three quarters observed a single time. The top ten clonotypes cover over 1.3% of the sample. Sequencing input: memory CD4+ T cells sorted from blood. The sample's cell subset or site label, decoded: CD45RA-negative fraction. Every receptor here comes from a man aged 18-30 years in good health.

This chain uses TRBV19 with TRBJ2-3, with a weak D call TRBD1 (6 bases). Deletions cut 7 bases from V and 9 bases from J, with 11 bases between. CDR3 size: 11 residues. Germline lookup yields CDR1 LNHDA and CDR2 SQIVND (reference sequence). The CDR3 sequence: CASTGTGTQYF. DNA for the CDR3: TGTGCCAGTACCGGAACAGGGACGCAGTATTTT. The entire variable domain, with the rest obtained from reference TRBV19 and TRBJ2-3, is as follows: DGGITQSPKYLFRKEGQNVTLSCEQNLNHDAMYWYRQDPGQGLRLIYYSQIVNDFQKGDIAEGYSVSREKKESFPLTVTSAQKNPTAFYLCASTGTGTQYFGPGTRLTVL.

The chain has TRBV19 and TRBJ1-4, with D possibly being TRBD1 (5 bases). The CDR3 contains 12 residues. CDR1 and CDR2 from the germline V gene are LNHDA and SQIVND (reference sequence). Trimming took 11 bases from V and 4 from J, leaving 11 bases between them. The CDR3 region is CASTGFNEKLFF. DNA of the CDR3: TGTGCCTCTACAGGATTTAATGAAAAACTGTTTTTT.

The V and J genes are TRBV27 and TRBJ1-5; 7 bases match TRBD1. Trimming cost V 5 bases and J 4 bases; bases outside gene matches: 11. The germline V gene has CDR1 MNHEY and CDR2 SMNVEV (reference sequence). This CDR3 is built from 16 residues. CDR3 protein: CASSPTFRDRNQPQHF. DNA for the CDR3: TGTGCCAGCAGTCCTACTTTCCGGGACAGAAATCAGCCCCAGCATTTT.

CDR3 nucleotides: TGTGCCAGCAGTGAGGGGGACCTCCCGAGAGGTGGCTACACCTTC. As protein: CASSEGDLPRGGYTF. This chain joins TRBV25-1 and TRBJ1-2, with a tentative D call TRBD1 (5 bases). V lost 3 bases and J lost 7, with 18 bases in between. The CDR3 spans 15 residues. Germline V gives CDR1 MGHDK, CDR2 SYGVNS.

V gene TRBV19 combines with J gene TRBJ1-6; tentatively, D is TRBD1 (6 bases). This CDR3 spans 16 amino acids. V lost 5 bases, J lost 9 bases, and 20 bases lay in between. Germline CDR1 LNHDA, CDR2 SQIVND (reference sequence). The CDR3 region is CASSGNQGTISSPLHF. CDR3 in DNA: TGTGCCAGTAGTGGAAACCAGGGGACGATTAGTTCACCCCTCCACTTT.

V usage is TRBV11-2 and J usage is TRBJ1-1, with D possibly TRBD1 on 6 matching bases. V dropped 5 bases and J dropped 9 bases, with 13 bases sitting between them. Per germline, CDR1 SGHAT and CDR2 FQNNGV. The length of the CDR3 is 12 residues. The CDR3 bases are TGTGCCAGCAGCACCTCAGGGGCTAAAGCTTTCTTT. Translating it yields CASSTSGAKAFF.

Note on this clone: This same CDR3 is encoded by further DNA sequences in the sample. The genes are TRBV30 and TRBJ1-5; D uncertain. The germline CDR1 and CDR2 sequences are GTSNPN and SVGIG (reference sequence). The CDR3 contains 13 residues. V gave up 0 bases and J gave up 4 bases, with 7 bases separating them. CDR3: CAWSVSGNQPQHF. CDR3 sequence (DNA): TGTGCCTGGAGTGTATCGGGGAATCAGCCCCAGCATTTT.

The J gene is TRBJ1-2, the V gene TRBV19; D unresolved. Germline CDR1 and CDR2: LNHDA and SQIVND (reference sequence). V was cut by 6 bases and J by 6 bases, with 11 bases left in between. The CDR3 loop spans 12 amino acids. The CDR3 DNA is TGTGCCAGTAGCCCCCGGGGTGATGGCTACACCTTC. Translation: CASSPRGDGYTF.

This clone was seen at least ten times. The chain is built from TRBV6-1 and TRBJ1-1; 8 bases align to TRBD1. The V and J ends lost 6 bases and 1 base, in that order; junction bases with no gene match: 7. The germline gives CDR1 MNHNS, CDR2 SASEGT. CDR3 length: 15 amino acids. CDR3 nucleotide sequence: TGTGCCAGCAGGCTCGAACAGGGGGAGAACACTGAAGCTTTCTTT. It codes for CASRLEQGENTEAFF.

This clone was observed a few times. V is TRBV4-2 and J is TRBJ2-7; 12 bases are shared with TRBD1. J lost 7 bases, V lost 2 bases, and 6 bases had no gene match. This CDR3 contains 15 residues. Germline V gives CDR1 LGHNA, CDR2 YNFKEQ. The CDR3 region has the DNA TGTGCCAGCAGCCAAACGGGACAGGGGGCCCGGGAGCAGTACTTC. Protein product: CASSQTGQGAREQYF.

This clone was seen only once. The chain links TRBV10-2 to TRBJ2-1; 7 nucleotides align to TRBD1. The length of the CDR3 is 15 residues. Germline V CDR1 and CDR2: WSHSY, SAAADI. V dropped 6 bases and J dropped 6; count of bases not matched to a gene: 11. Here the CDR3 DNA reads TGCGCCAGCAGCCGCCGACAGGGAGTCTCCAATGAGCAGTTCTTC. Its protein is CASSRRQGVSNEQFF.

This chain uses TRBV5-6 with TRBJ2-5; 7 bases agree with TRBD1. Germline CDR1 is SGHDT and CDR2 is YYEEEE. Germline trimming cut 2 bases from V and 4 bases from J; bases unmatched to any gene: 14. The CDR3 length is 17 residues. CDR3: CASSLQGRLRVGETQYF. The DNA of the CDR3 is TGTGCCAGCAGCTTACAGGGGCGGCTAAGGGTAGGAGAGACCCAGTACTTC.

V gene TRBV10-3 combines with J gene TRBJ1-1, with 12 nucleotides matching TRBD1. Germline V gene sequence: CDR1 ENHRY, CDR2 SYGVKD. This CDR3 is 14 amino acids long. J gave up 6 bases and V 10 bases, and 9 bases lay outside the gene matches. In DNA form, the CDR3 reads TGTGCCACCACGGTGGGACAGGGGGCGGCTGAAGCTTTCTTT. Protein: CATTVGQGAAEAFF.

J is TRBJ1-2 and V is TRBV2, with 7 nucleotides matching TRBD1. Trimming took 5 bases from V and 5 from J; bases not matched to a gene: 5. CDR3 length: 13 residues. Germline CDR1 and CDR2: SNHLY and FYNNEI. CDR3 sequence (DNA): TGTGCCAGCAGTCTCGACAGGGTGTATGGCTACACCTTC. Amino acids: CASSLDRVYGYTF.

The chain employs TRBV5-4 and TRBJ2-3; D is perhaps TRBD1 or TRBD2 (6 bases each). The CDR3 extends over 15 amino acids. Germline CDR1 SGHNT, CDR2 YYREEE (reference sequence). V shed 2 bases and J shed 2 bases, with 12 bases lying between them. Here the CDR3 reads CASSLRGPLTDTQYF. DNA of the CDR3: TGTGCCAGCAGCTTACGGGGGCCACTCACAGATACGCAGTATTTT.

V and J are TRBV28 and TRBJ1-2, with unresolved D. The CDR3 length is 13 residues. The germline V gene encodes CDR1 MDHEN and CDR2 SYDVKM. Trimming pared 7 bases from V and 0 bases from J, leaving 9 bases between. CDR3 nucleotides: TGTGCCAGCACCGGGCAGCCTAACTATGGCTACACCTTC. It yields the protein CASTGQPNYGYTF.

The chain employs TRBV10-1 and TRBJ2-5; 11 bases line up with TRBD2. The length of the CDR3 is 20 residues. The ends lost 2 bases at V and 2 bases at J; junction bases unmatched: 16. The germline gives CDR1 WNHNN, CDR2 SYGVQD (reference sequence). CDR3 residues: CASSEGKELAGGTLQETQYF. The CDR3 DNA is TGCGCCAGCAGTGAGGGGAAGGAGCTAGCGGGAGGTACCCTACAAGAGACCCAGTACTTC.

This clone came up a few times. V and J are TRBV7-9 and TRBJ2-3, with TRBD2 matching 8 bases. V lost 7 bases to trimming and J lost 0 bases; unmatched junction nucleotides: 0. In germline, CDR1 is SEHNR, CDR2 FQNEAQ (reference sequence). The CDR3 has 13 residues. CDR3 bases: TGTGCCAGCACTAGCGGGAGCACAGATACGCAGTATTTT. Amino acids: CASTSGSTDTQYF. The variable domain in full, completed from reference TRBV7-9 and TRBJ2-3, reads DTGVSQNPRHKITKRGQNVTFRCDPISEHNRLYWYRQTLGQGPEFLTYFQNEAQLEKSRLLSDRFSAERPKGSFSTLEIQRTEQGDSAMYLCASTSGSTDTQYFGPGTRLTVL.

The CDR3 coding sequence is TGTGCCAGCAGCCGGGGACAGGGGGTCCACTATGGCTACACCTTC. It encodes CASSRGQGVHYGYTF. The V and J genes are TRBV7-2 and TRBJ1-2; 11 bases align to TRBD1. Germline V CDR1 and CDR2: SGHTA, FQGNSA. V was clipped by 5 bases and J by 3 bases; unmatched bases: 5. The CDR3 sequence is 15 residues long.

Turning to this clone: Being one base from a much bigger clone, this may be a read error. The same CDR3 can be traced to other DNA sequences in this sample. The chain recombines TRBV5-6 with TRBJ2-3; D unresolved. Germline values: CDR1 SGHDT, CDR2 YYEEEE. The length of the CDR3 is 11 residues. Trimming took 3 bases from V and 2 from J, leaving 1 base between them. DNA of the CDR3: TGTGCCAGCAGCTACACAGATACGCAGTATTTT. Translation gives CASSYTDTQYF.

V and J are TRBV18 and TRBJ2-7; D may match TRBD1 or TRBD2 (5 bases each). This CDR3 spans 14 amino acids. Germline assignment: CDR1 KGHSH and CDR2 LQKENI. V gave up 6 bases and J gave up 5 bases, with 17 bases separating them. CDR3 bases: TGTGCCAGCTCCCACTCGGGGACCGACAACGAGCAGTACTTC. It specifies CASSHSGTDNEQYF.

The V call is TRBV5-1, the J call TRBJ2-7; 8 bases are shared with TRBD2. V lost 1 base, J lost 6 bases, and 6 bases stayed unmatched. CDR1 and CDR2 from the germline V gene are SGHRS and YFSETQ. The CDR3 totals 14 residues. Here the CDR3 DNA reads TGCGCCAGCAGCTTGTCCGGGACTAGTGGCGAGCAGTACTTC. The encoded protein is CASSLSGTSGEQYF.

The rearrangement uses TRBV7-9 and TRBJ1-1; 7 bases match TRBD1. Germline V lookup: CDR1 SEHNR, CDR2 FQNEAQ (reference sequence). V lost 6 bases, J lost 6 bases, and 7 bases stayed unmatched. The CDR3 is 13 amino acids. This CDR3 reads CASSFGTASEAFF. The DNA for the CDR3 is TGTGCCAGCAGTTTCGGGACAGCATCTGAAGCTTTCTTT.

The chain is built from TRBV30 and TRBJ1-1, with a possible D match to TRBD1 (5 bases). Germline loops: CDR1 GTSNPN, CDR2 SVGIG (reference sequence). CDR3 length: 13 amino acids. The V gene lost 5 bases and the J gene lost 3 bases, with 13 bases spanning the gap. The CDR3 loop reads CAWGWGKYTEAFF. CDR3 nucleotides: TGTGCCTGGGGGTGGGGGAAGTACACTGAAGCTTTCTTT.

The chain recombines TRBV7-3 with TRBJ2-5; maybe TRBD2 (5 bases). Germline CDR1 is SGHTA and CDR2 is FQGTGA. The ends were cut back, 4 bases at V and 5 bases at J, with 11 bases in the middle. This CDR3 contains 13 residues. The CDR3 region is CASSSGGSETQYF. CDR3 DNA: TGTGCCAGCAGCTCCGGAGGATCTGAGACCCAGTACTTC.

The J gene is TRBJ1-5, the V gene TRBV6-1; 8 bases align to TRBD1. The germline CDR1 and CDR2 sequences are MNHNS and SASEGT. The CDR3 covers 15 residues. V dropped 1 base and J dropped 7; count of bases not matched to a gene: 6. For the CDR3, the DNA is TGTGCCAGCAGTGAAGGGGCAGGGGGCAGCCAGCCCCAGCATTTT. Translating gives CASSEGAGGSQPQHF.

On this clone itself: With only one base between it and a far larger clone, this is likely a read error. The chain has TRBV28 and TRBJ2-7; tentative D call: TRBD1 (6 bases). This CDR3 contains 14 residues. Germline loops: CDR1 MDHEN, CDR2 SYDVKM. V was trimmed by 10 bases and J by 3 bases, leaving 19 bases between them. The CDR3: CATLSEGGYYEQYF. CDR3 coding DNA: TGTGCCACACTCTCGGAAGGGGGATACTACGAGCAGTACTTC.